The 18 T cell receptor beta chains below were found in one sample sequenced in a study of OX40 agonist ivuxolimab in advanced cancers. The repertoire was sequenced with immunoSEQ multiplex PCR; TCRdb's copy has only in-frame clones and lacks some. The table has more than 40,000 clones, 70% to 90% seen once; the top ten hold roughly 10%. Here the sequenced sample was CD4+ or CD8+ T cells sorted from blood, taken in a trial of the OX40 agonist ivuxolimab. The receptor source for this set is an adult with an advanced solid tumor such as melanoma, head and neck, liver or kidney cancer.

The CDR3 DNA is TGTGCCAGTAGGGACGGCTATGGCTACACCTTC. Protein: CASRDGYGYTF. The chain carries TRBV19 and TRBJ1-2; no clear D gene. The length of the CDR3 is 11 residues. V gave up 6 bases and J gave up 4 bases, with 6 bases separating them. Germline CDR1 reads LNHDA; CDR2 reads SQIVND (reference sequence).

This clone occurred a few times. V usage is TRBV7-2 and J usage is TRBJ1-2, with 10 bases identical to TRBD1. Germline loops: CDR1 SGHTA, CDR2 FQGNSA. There are 16 residues in the CDR3. J gave up 3 bases and V 5 bases, and 9 bases lay outside the gene matches. The CDR3 DNA follows: TGTGCCAGCAGCATCATATCGGGACAGGGGTACTATGGCTACACCTTC. Encoded protein: CASSIISGQGYYGYTF. Full variable domain (missing parts from reference TRBV7-2 and TRBJ1-2): GAGVSQSPSNKVTEKGKDVELRCDPISGHTALYWYRQSLGQGLEFLIYFQGNSAPDKSGLPSDRFSAERTGGSVSTLTIQRTQQEDSAVYLCASSIISGQGYYGYTFGSGTRLTVV.

The chain couples TRBV5-4 to TRBJ2-5; D call uncertain. The length of the CDR3 is 13 residues. Trimming stripped 3 bases from V and 4 bases from J, with 10 bases between. The germline V gene has CDR1 SGHNT and CDR2 YYREEE (reference sequence). CDR3 sequence (DNA): TGTGCCAGCAGCTCGGAGTCGGGAGAGACCCAGTACTTC. This sequence encodes CASSSESGETQYF. The full variable domain, its missing parts supplied by reference TRBV5-4 and TRBJ2-5, is ETGVTQSPTHLIKTRGQQVTLRCSSQSGHNTVSWYQQALGQGPQFIFQYYREEENGRGNFPPRFSGLQFPNYSSELNVNALELDDSALYLCASSSESGETQYFGPGTRLLVL.

The J gene is TRBJ2-2, the V gene TRBV5-6, with 7 bases that match TRBD1. CDR3 size: 15 residues. Germline V CDR1 and CDR2: SGHDT, YYEEEE. With 4 bases clipped from V and 4 bases from J, the junction kept 7 bases outside the gene matches. As DNA, the CDR3 is TGTGCCAGCAGCGACGGGACAGTCGTCACCGGGGAGCTGTTTTTT. The encoded protein is CASSDGTVVTGELFF.

This chain connects TRBV13 to TRBJ2-7; TRBD1 aligns across 9 bases. CDR3 length: 14 amino acids. Germline-derived CDR1 and CDR2 are PRHDT and FYEKMQ (reference sequence). Trimming cost V 3 bases and J 5 bases; bases outside gene matches: 5. CDR3 region: CASSFPGTGNEQYF. CDR3 DNA: TGTGCCAGCAGCTTCCCCGGGACAGGGAACGAGCAGTACTTC.

The chain has TRBV7-9 and TRBJ2-5, with unresolved D. Germline V lookup: CDR1 SEHNR, CDR2 FQNEAQ (reference sequence). The CDR3 consists of 15 residues. Between the trimmed V and J ends, which lost 5 bases and 5 bases, there was a span of 18 bases. The CDR3 spells CASSPLGDHGETQYF. In DNA, the CDR3 is TGTGCCAGCAGCCCCCTCGGAGATCACGGGGAGACCCAGTACTTC.

This clone was detected once. The rearrangement links TRBV27 to TRBJ2-1; D might be TRBD2 (7 bases). The CDR3 is made up of 15 amino acids. V was pared by 5 bases and J by 7 bases, with 18 bases between. CDR1 is MNHEY and CDR2 is SMNVEV in the germline V gene (reference sequence). The CDR3 here is CASSVLGGRMNEQFF. The CDR3 DNA is TGTGCCAGCAGTGTCCTCGGGGGGCGGATGAATGAGCAGTTCTTC.

The table lists this clone with a few counts. The V and J genes are TRBV27 and TRBJ2-7, with 7 bases matching TRBD1. There are 15 residues in the CDR3. V trimming: 2 bases; J trimming: 3 bases; junction bases outside the gene matches: 7. The V gene's germline CDR1 is MNHEY and CDR2 SMNVEV (reference sequence). CDR3 sequence: CASSLVPGQFYEQYF. The CDR3 DNA reads as TGTGCCAGCAGTTTAGTACCGGGACAGTTCTACGAGCAGTACTTC.

The chain recombines TRBV4-2 with TRBJ2-1; TRBD2 agrees at 13 bases. The J segment lost 5 bases and the V segment lost 1 base, leaving 8 bases of the junction unmatched. Germline V CDR1 and CDR2: LGHNA, YNFKEQ. There are 18 residues in the CDR3. The CDR3 sequence is CASSQVTSGRFPDNEQFF. In nucleotides, the CDR3 is TGTGCCAGCAGCCAAGTGACTAGCGGGAGGTTCCCCGACAATGAGCAGTTCTTC.

The J gene is TRBJ2-1, the V gene TRBV29-1, with a possible D match to TRBD2 (6 bases). V lost 0 bases, J lost 15 bases, and 12 bases lay in between. CDR1 is SQVTM, CDR2 ANQGSEA, per germline. The CDR3 consists of 11 residues. CDR3 residues: CSVEEEGIGFF. The CDR3 DNA follows: TGCAGCGTTGAAGAGGAGGGGATAGGGTTCTTC.

This chain links TRBV6-1 with TRBJ1-5, with D tentatively TRBD1 (5 bases). This CDR3 region has 15 residues. The germline V gene has CDR1 MNHNS and CDR2 SASEGT. Trimming removed 7 bases at V and 4 bases at J, with 17 bases between. CDR3 coding DNA: TGTGCCAGCAATTGGGGGTGGCCGGGGAATCAGCCCCAGCATTTT. Translation: CASNWGWPGNQPQHF.

The chain recombines TRBV4-1 with TRBJ2-5; tentatively, D is TRBD2 (6 bases). There are 16 residues in the CDR3. CDR1 is MGHRA and CDR2 is YSYEKL in the germline V gene. V gave up 4 bases and J gave up 2 bases, with 17 bases separating them. The DNA of the CDR3 is TGCGCCAGCAGCCGTGGAGGGCGACAGCTACAAGAGACCCAGTACTTC. This translates into CASSRGGRQLQETQYF.

The chain combines TRBV6-4 with TRBJ1-6, with D unresolved. This CDR3 has 13 residues. Trimming pared 2 bases from V and 6 bases from J, leaving 5 bases between. Germline V gene data show CDR1 as MRHNA and CDR2 as SNTAGT. DNA for the CDR3: TGTGCCAGCAGTGACGGAAGTAATTCACCCCTCCACTTT. It specifies CASSDGSNSPLHF.

This chain links TRBV7-6 with TRBJ2-1; weak D call: TRBD1 (6 bases). Per the germline V gene, CDR1 is SGHVS and CDR2 is FNYEAQ. Between the trimmed V and J ends, which lost 5 bases and 4 bases, there was a span of 9 bases. The CDR3 loop spans 13 amino acids. CDR3 bases: TGTGCCAGCAGCCCCGGACAGTACAATGAGCAGTTCTTC. Its translation: CASSPGQYNEQFF.

The chain links TRBV5-6 to TRBJ2-7; perhaps TRBD1 as D (6 bases). The CDR3 runs 13 residues. V shed 2 bases and J shed 4 bases, with 10 bases lying between them. Germline V gene data show CDR1 as SGHDT and CDR2 as YYEEEE. CDR3 sequence (DNA): TGTGCCAGCAGCTTTGGGGGCGCGTACGAGCAGTACTTC. Translating gives CASSFGGAYEQYF. The variable domain in full, completed from reference TRBV5-6 and TRBJ2-7, reads DAGVTQSPTHLIKTRGQQVTLRCSPKSGHDTVSWYQQALGQGPQFIFQYYEEEERQRGNFPDRFSGHQFPNYSSELNVNALLLGDSALYLCASSFGGAYEQYFGPGTRLTVT.

V gene TRBV6-1 combines with J gene TRBJ2-1; TRBD1 is a possible D gene (6 bases). Germline V CDR1 and CDR2: MNHNS, SASEGT. Deletions cut 1 base from V and 8 bases from J, with 18 bases between. The CDR3 consists of 16 residues. CDR3 coding DNA: TGTGCCAGCAGTGAAGATACAGGGTCCCCAATTGATGAGCAGTTCTTC. As protein: CASSEDTGSPIDEQFF.

The chain combines TRBV27 with TRBJ2-3; 11 bases map to TRBD2. The CDR3 has 17 residues. V was pared by 2 bases and J by 4 bases, with 8 bases of the junction left unmatched. The germline gives CDR1 MNHEY, CDR2 SMNVEV (reference sequence). The CDR3 protein is CASSLLAGGPAADTQYF. DNA of the CDR3: TGTGCCAGCAGTTTACTAGCGGGGGGCCCGGCGGCAGATACGCAGTATTTT.

This clone was found once. J is TRBJ2-7 and V is TRBV5-6; D ambiguous. Between the trimmed V and J ends, which lost 1 base and 6 bases, there was a span of 8 bases. Germline V gives CDR1 SGHDT, CDR2 YYEEEE. The length of the CDR3 is 12 residues. The CDR3 here is CASSLRGGEQYF. The CDR3 bases are TGTGCCAGCAGCTTGAGAGGCGGCGAGCAGTACTTC.